This TCR beta chain was obtained from a study of blood T cell repertoires in COVID-19. How the authors handled the data: Scientists estimated how many nucleated cells there were by amplifying reference gene primers. The assay was immunoSEQ multiplex PCR, and TCRdb's table has in-frame clones only and misses some. V and J calls and clone size are given by that table; D and trimming were obtained from the DNA. The sample lists 40,000 to 50,000 clones, about four fifths seen once, with roughly 48% in the top ten. This CDR3 has 17 amino acids. In germline, CDR1 is LGHNA, CDR2 YNFKEQ. The germline V and J ends were trimmed by 0 bases and 7 bases, with 21 bases remaining between them.

The rearrangement links TRBV4-2 to TRBJ1-2; D is uncertain. The receptor comes from a woman of 80 years or more with acute or convalescent COVID-19. What was sequenced was peripheral blood. The chain's CDR3 is CASSQEGGGWPGGGYTF. In DNA form, the CDR3 reads TGTGCCAGCAGCCAAGAGGGTGGTGGGTGGCCAGGAGGTGGCTACACCTTC.